This T cell receptor beta chain was documented in a study of CD8 T cells in Susac syndrome. Multiple sclerosis controls were treatment-naive patients with stable or active relapsing-remitting disease. Negative magnetic isolation gave CD8+ and CD4+ cells; FACS enriched CD8+ TEMRA. RNA in amounts of roughly 0.45 to 1 ug was reverse transcribed with random hexamers. A multiplex approach, immunoSEQ multiplex PCR, amplified TCR beta CDR3 across 54 Vbeta and 13 Jbeta. TCRdb fed the immunoSEQ multiplex PCR reads into MiXCR, producing one record per CDR3 protein. This sample has some 300,000 distinct CDR3 sequences, with almost 85% found just once. The CDR3 is 12 amino acids. The V gene's germline CDR1 is LGHDT and CDR2 YNNKEL (reference sequence). The ends were cut back, 0 bases at V and 3 bases at J, with 3 bases in the middle.

The specimen was CD8+ T cells from PBMCs. The TCR was taken from a human donor with multiple sclerosis. The J gene is TRBJ2-7, the V gene TRBV3-1; the D is unclear. The chain's CDR3 is CASSQDDYEQYF. CDR3 DNA sequence: TGTGCCAGCAGCCAAGACGACTACGAGCAGTACTTC.